Shown below are 9 T cell receptor beta chains from a single sample sequenced in a study of beta chain features in type 1 diabetes. Reverse transcription of all isolated RNA meant that expressed TCRB transcripts were sequenced. This table comes from immunoSEQ multiplex PCR, and its TCRdb copy is limited to in-frame clones, with some not included. The table records 200,000 to 250,000 clones, 11% of them present only once. The source material was central memory CD4+ T cells from blood. These receptors originate from a man younger than 30 in good health.

J is TRBJ1-4 and V is TRBV4-2, with 8 bases matching TRBD1. V was pared by 0 bases and J by 10 bases, with 7 bases of the junction left unmatched. Germline-derived CDR1 and CDR2 are LGHNA and YNFKEQ. The CDR3 has 15 residues. The CDR3 DNA reads as TGTGCCAGCAGCCAAGATTTGGACAGGGACAGAAAACTGTTTTTT. Translating gives CASSQDLDRDRKLFF.

This clone came up many times. The CDR3 coding sequence is TGTGCCAGCAGCGATCAGAGCTCTGGAAACACCATATATTTT. It translates to CASSDQSSGNTIYF. The chain combines TRBV9 with TRBJ1-3, with no clear D. CDR1 and CDR2 from the germline V gene are SGDLS and YYNGEE. V was cut by 3 bases and J by 0 bases, with 7 bases left in between. This CDR3 has 14 residues.

The chain has TRBV27 and TRBJ2-3; D is perhaps TRBD1 (6 bases). Germline V gene sequence: CDR1 MNHEY, CDR2 SMNVEV (reference sequence). V gave up 4 bases and J gave up 7 bases, with 18 bases separating them. CDR3 length equals 15 residues. CDR3 in DNA: TGTGCCAGCAGTTCCCCACAGGGACGGAAAAATACGCAGTATTTT. Its translation is CASSSPQGRKNTQYF.

This clone was seen a handful of times. The rearrangement links TRBV19 to TRBJ2-3, with D perhaps TRBD1 (5 bases). V was trimmed by 6 bases and J by 8 bases, leaving 12 bases between them. Germline assignment: CDR1 LNHDA and CDR2 SQIVND (reference sequence). CDR3 length equals 12 residues. The CDR3 is CASRNKGVTQYF. CDR3 coding DNA: TGTGCCAGTAGGAACAAAGGGGTTACGCAGTATTTT.

This clone turned up a few times. The J gene is TRBJ2-5, the V gene TRBV11-2; no reliable D call. CDR3 length: 14 residues. V lost 0 bases and J 4 bases, leaving 9 bases between the germline ends. Germline values: CDR1 SGHAT, CDR2 FQNNGV. CDR3 nucleotide sequence: TGTGCCAGCAGCTTAGAGTTTAGGTCAGAGACCCAGTACTTC. Its translation: CASSLEFRSETQYF.

The chain has TRBV6-6 and TRBJ2-7, with TRBD1 identical over 7 bases. The CDR3 loop spans 14 amino acids. Germline CDR1 is MNHNY and CDR2 is SVGAGI (reference sequence). Trimming took 5 bases from V and 5 from J; bases not matched to a gene: 9. CDR3 nucleotide sequence: TGTGCCAGCAGTCCCAGAGGGGGCGGCCACGAGCAGTACTTC. Its protein product is CASSPRGGGHEQYF.

This clone was counted a few times. The J gene is TRBJ1-2, the V gene TRBV4-3; D gene ambiguous. Trimming pared 2 bases from V and 5 bases from J, leaving 9 bases between. Germline-derived CDR1 and CDR2 are LGHNA and YSLEER. The CDR3 has 13 amino acids. In nucleotides, the CDR3 is TGCGCCAGCAGCCAAAAGGCGGAGTATGGCTACACCTTC. Protein sequence: CASSQKAEYGYTF.

This clone was seen a handful of times. The chain carries TRBV5-6 and TRBJ2-7; D perhaps matches TRBD2 (6 bases). Germline lookup yields CDR1 SGHDT and CDR2 YYEEEE. This CDR3 has 14 amino acids. With 2 bases removed from V and 2 bases from J, the gap between germline ends came to 11 bases. The CDR3 coding sequence is TGTGCCAGCAGCTTTGGAGGGGTCGCCTACGAGCAGTACTTC. It codes for CASSFGGVAYEQYF.

The V and J genes are TRBV6-6 and TRBJ2-7; 10 positions match TRBD2. Germline CDR1 is MNHNY and CDR2 is SVGAGI (reference sequence). V shed 2 bases, J shed 5 bases, and the junction held 9 bases outside the gene matches. CDR3 size: 16 residues. CDR3 sequence reads: CASSYPLAGGPNEQYF. The CDR3 coding sequence is TGTGCCAGCAGTTACCCTTTAGCGGGAGGTCCAAACGAGCAGTACTTC.